This TCR beta chain was captured in a study of beta chain features in type 1 diabetes. On the study more broadly: What patients shared with healthy donors was a similar profile of age, gender and cell yields. Overall study results and limits: Patients with Type 1 diabetes showed moderately but significantly shorter TCRB CDR3s in all four CD4+ subsets.

As for this clone: The antigen remains undetermined.

Via CD45RO/CCR7/CD25/CD127/CD95/CD27, cells of the CD4+ naive, central memory, regulatory and stem cell-like memory subsets were sorted. Sorting gave populations that all exceeded 98% purity. The CDR3 is 15 amino acids. CDR1 is SGHRS, CDR2 YFSETQ, per germline. V was clipped by 7 bases and J by 3 bases; unmatched bases: 10. Investigators reverse transcribed all isolated RNA, so they sequenced expressed TCRB transcripts. TCRdb's table, derived via immunoSEQ multiplex PCR, lists solely in-frame clones and lacks some. The sample shows a few hundred thousand clones, 13% of them seen only once. V and J are TRBV5-1 and TRBJ2-1; TRBD2 matches at 7 bases. The sample taken for sequencing was naive CD4+ T cells from blood. The sequence derives from a woman aged 18-30 years with type 1 diabetes. CDR3 nucleotides: TGCGCCAGCTCCCCAAGGGAGGGCTTCTACAATGAGCAGTTCTTC. Translating gives CASSPREGFYNEQFF.